The T cell receptor (beta chain) under discussion was sequenced for a study of cytomegalovirus exposure and HLA in healthy donors. Study-level findings and limits: Certain indistinguishable V segments, among them TRBV6-2 and TRBV6-3, were excluded.

This clone was picked up a small number of times. What it recognizes is unknown. The CDR3 spans 17 residues. V dropped 6 bases and J dropped 1; count of bases not matched to a gene: 13. 60 Vbeta and 13 Jbeta primers were used in PCR. Assay: immunoSEQ multiplex PCR; the TCRdb copy retains only in-frame clones and omits some. The table lists over 100,000 clones, approximately 80% of them singletons. This chain uses TRBV5-3 with TRBJ1-1, with TRBD1 matching over 9 bases. TRBV5-3 is identified as an open reading frame with a role that is uncertain. The sequence was collected from a woman aged 40 to 50 in good health and CMV-seropositive. Sequencing was performed on PBMCs. CDR3 sequence: CARITTGGDPPNTEAFF. CDR3 coding DNA: TGTGCCAGAATCACGACAGGGGGGGACCCTCCGAACACTGAAGCTTTCTTT.